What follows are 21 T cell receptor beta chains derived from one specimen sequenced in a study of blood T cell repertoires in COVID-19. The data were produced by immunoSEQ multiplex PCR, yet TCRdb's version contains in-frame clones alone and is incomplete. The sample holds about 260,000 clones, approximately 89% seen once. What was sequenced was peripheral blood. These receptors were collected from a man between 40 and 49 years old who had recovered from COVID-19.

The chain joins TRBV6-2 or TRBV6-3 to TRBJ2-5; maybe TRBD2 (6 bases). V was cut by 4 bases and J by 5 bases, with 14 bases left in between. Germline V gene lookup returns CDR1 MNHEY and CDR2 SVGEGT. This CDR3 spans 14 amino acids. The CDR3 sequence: CASSSRRGLETQYF. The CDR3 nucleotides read TGTGCCAGCAGTTCCAGGCGGGGTCTCGAGACCCAGTACTTC.

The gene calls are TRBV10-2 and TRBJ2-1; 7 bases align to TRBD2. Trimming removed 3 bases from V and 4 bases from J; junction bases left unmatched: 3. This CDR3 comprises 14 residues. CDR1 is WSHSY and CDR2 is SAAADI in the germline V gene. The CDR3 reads CASSDQRDYNEQFF. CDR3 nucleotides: TGCGCCAGCAGTGACCAGCGGGATTACAATGAGCAGTTCTTC.

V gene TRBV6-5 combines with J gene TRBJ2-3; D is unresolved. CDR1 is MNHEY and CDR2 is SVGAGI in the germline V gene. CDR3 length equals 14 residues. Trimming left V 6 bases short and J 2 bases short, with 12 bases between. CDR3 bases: TGTGCCAGCAGCGTAGAAATCTCCACAGATACGCAGTATTTT. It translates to CASSVEISTDTQYF.

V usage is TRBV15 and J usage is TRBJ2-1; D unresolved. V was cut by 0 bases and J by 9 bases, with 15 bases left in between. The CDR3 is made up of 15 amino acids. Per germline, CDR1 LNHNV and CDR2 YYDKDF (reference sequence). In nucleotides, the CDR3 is TGTGCCACCAGCAGAGAAGCACCCGGTTTCGGTGAGCAGTTCTTC. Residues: CATSREAPGFGEQFF.

The CDR3 region has the DNA TGTGCCAGCTCACCCCGAGGAGCGGCGCAAGGGGAGCAGTACTTC. Amino acid sequence: CASSPRGAAQGEQYF. The chain is built from TRBV18 and TRBJ2-7; perhaps TRBD2 as D (5 bases). V was shortened by 3 bases and J by 7 bases, with 19 bases between the two germline ends. Looked up from germline, CDR1 is KGHSH and CDR2 is LQKENI. The CDR3 covers 15 residues. Variable domain in full (rest from reference TRBV18 and TRBJ2-7): NAGVMQNPRHLVRRRGQEARLRCSPMKGHSHVYWYRQLPEEGLKFMVYLQKENIIDESGMPKERFSAEFPKEGPSILRIQQVVRGDSAAYFCASSPRGAAQGEQYFGPGTRLTVT.

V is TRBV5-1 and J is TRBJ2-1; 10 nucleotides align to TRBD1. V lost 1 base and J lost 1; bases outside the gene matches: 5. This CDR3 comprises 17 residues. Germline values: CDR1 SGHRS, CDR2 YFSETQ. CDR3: CASSLRTGGYSYNEQFF. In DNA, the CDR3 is TGCGCCAGCAGCTTGAGGACAGGGGGTTATTCCTACAATGAGCAGTTCTTC.

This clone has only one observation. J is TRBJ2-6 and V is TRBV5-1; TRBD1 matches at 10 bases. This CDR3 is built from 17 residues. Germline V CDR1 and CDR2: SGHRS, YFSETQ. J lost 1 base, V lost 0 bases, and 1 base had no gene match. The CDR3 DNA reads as TGCGCCAGCAGCTTGGTGGGACAGGGGTCTGGGGCCAACGTCCTGACTTTC. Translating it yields CASSLVGQGSGANVLTF.

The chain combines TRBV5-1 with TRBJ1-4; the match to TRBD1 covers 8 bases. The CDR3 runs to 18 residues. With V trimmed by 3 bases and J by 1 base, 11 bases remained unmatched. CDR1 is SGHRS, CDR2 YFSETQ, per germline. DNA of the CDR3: TGCGCCAGCAGCTCAGGGACAGGCTATTATAAAACTAATGAAAAACTGTTTTTT. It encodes CASSSGTGYYKTNEKLFF. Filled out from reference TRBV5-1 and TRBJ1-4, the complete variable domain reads KAGVTQTPRYLIKTRGQQVTLSCSPISGHRSVSWYQQTPGQGLQFLFEYFSETQRNKGNFPGRFSGRQFSNSRSEMNVSTLELGDSALYLCASSSGTGYYKTNEKLFFGSGTQLSVL.

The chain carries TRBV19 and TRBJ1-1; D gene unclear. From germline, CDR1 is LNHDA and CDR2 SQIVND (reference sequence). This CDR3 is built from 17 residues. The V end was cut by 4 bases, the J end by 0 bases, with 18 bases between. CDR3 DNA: TGTGCCAGTAGTAGGTCGGGAAGACTACTCATGAACACTGAAGCTTTCTTT. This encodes CASSRSGRLLMNTEAFF.

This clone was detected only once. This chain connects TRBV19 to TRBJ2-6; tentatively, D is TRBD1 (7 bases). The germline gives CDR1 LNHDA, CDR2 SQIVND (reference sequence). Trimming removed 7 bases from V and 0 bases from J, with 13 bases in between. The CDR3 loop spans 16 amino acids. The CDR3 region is CASKPGGYSGANVLTF. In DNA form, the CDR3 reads TGTGCCAGTAAGCCAGGGGGGTACTCTGGGGCCAACGTCCTGACTTTC.

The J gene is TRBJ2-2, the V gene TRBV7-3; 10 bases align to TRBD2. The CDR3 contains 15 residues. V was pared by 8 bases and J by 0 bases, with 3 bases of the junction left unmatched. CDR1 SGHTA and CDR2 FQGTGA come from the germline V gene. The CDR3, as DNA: TGTGCCAGCGCGGGACTAGCGTCGAACACCGGGGAGCTGTTTTTT. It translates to CASAGLASNTGELFF.

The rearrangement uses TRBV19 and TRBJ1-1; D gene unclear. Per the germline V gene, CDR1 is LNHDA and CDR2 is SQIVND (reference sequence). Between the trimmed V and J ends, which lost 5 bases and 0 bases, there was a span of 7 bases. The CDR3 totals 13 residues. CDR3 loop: CASSVAMNTEAFF. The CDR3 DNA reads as TGTGCCAGTAGTGTAGCCATGAACACTGAAGCTTTCTTT. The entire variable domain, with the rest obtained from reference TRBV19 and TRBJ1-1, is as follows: DGGITQSPKYLFRKEGQNVTLSCEQNLNHDAMYWYRQDPGQGLRLIYYSQIVNDFQKGDIAEGYSVSREKKESFPLTVTSAQKNPTAFYLCASSVAMNTEAFFGQGTRLTVV.

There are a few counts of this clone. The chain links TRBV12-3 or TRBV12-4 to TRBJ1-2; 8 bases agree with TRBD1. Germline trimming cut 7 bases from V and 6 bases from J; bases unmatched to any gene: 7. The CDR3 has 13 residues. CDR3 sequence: CASNPPGGDGYTF. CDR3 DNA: TGTGCCAGCAACCCCCCAGGGGGCGATGGCTACACCTTC.

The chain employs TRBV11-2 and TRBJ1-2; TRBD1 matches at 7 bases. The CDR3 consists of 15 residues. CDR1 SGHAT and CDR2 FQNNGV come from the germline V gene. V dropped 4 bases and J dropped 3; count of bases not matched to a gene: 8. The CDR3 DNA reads TGTGCCAGCAGCTCCTTGGCAGGGGGAGACTATGGCTACACCTTC. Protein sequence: CASSSLAGGDYGYTF.

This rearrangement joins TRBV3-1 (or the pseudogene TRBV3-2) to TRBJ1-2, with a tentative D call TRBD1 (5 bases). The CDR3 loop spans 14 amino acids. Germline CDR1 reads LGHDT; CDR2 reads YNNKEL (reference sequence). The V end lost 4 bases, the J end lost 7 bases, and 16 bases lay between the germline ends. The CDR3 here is CASSLKAGPSGYTF. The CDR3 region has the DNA TGTGCCAGCAGCCTGAAGGCAGGGCCGTCTGGCTACACCTTC.

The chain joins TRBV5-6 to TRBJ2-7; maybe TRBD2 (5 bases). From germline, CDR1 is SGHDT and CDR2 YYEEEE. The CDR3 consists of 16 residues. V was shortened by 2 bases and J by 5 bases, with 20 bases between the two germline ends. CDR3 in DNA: TGTGCCAGCAGCTTTGGTCTAGCAAACGTTGGGGACGAGCAGTACTTC. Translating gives CASSFGLANVGDEQYF.

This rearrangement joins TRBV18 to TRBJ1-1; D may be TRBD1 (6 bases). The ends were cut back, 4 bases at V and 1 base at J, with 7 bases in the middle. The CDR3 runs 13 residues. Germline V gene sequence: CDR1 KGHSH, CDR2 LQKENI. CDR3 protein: CASSRQENTEAFF. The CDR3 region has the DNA TGTGCCAGCTCACGACAGGAGAACACTGAAGCTTTCTTT.

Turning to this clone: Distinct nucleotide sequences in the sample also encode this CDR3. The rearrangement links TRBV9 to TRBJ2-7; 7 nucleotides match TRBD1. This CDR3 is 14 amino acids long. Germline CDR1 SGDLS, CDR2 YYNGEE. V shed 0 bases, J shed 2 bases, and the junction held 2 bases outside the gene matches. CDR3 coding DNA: TGTGCCAGCAGCGTAGGGGACAGACCCTACGAGCAGTACTTC. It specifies CASSVGDRPYEQYF.

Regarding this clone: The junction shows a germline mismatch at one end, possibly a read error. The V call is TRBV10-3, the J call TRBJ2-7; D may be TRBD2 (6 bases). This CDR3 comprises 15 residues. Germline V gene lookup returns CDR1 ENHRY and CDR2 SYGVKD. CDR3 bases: TGTGCGATCAGGGTTTACGTAGGAGGGCAGTACGAGCAGTACTTC. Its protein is CAIRVYVGGQYEQYF.

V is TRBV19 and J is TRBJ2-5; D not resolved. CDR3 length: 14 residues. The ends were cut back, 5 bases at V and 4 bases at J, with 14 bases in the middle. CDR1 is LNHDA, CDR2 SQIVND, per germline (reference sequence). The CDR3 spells CASSGSGRVETQYF. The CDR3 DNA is TGTGCCAGTAGTGGGTCTGGGCGAGTAGAGACCCAGTACTTC.

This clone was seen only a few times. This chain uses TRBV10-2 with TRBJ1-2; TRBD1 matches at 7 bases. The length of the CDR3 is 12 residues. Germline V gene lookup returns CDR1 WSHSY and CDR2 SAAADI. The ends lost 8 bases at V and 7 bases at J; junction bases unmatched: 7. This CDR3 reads CASWDSGSGYTF. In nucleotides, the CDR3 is TGCGCCAGCTGGGACAGCGGGTCTGGCTACACCTTC.